This T cell receptor (beta chain) stems from a study of siplizumab effects on memory and regulatory T cells. Study-wide points: Tracing alloreactive clones into unstimulated subsets worked for only a minor fraction of them. Mappable CD4+ clones that were alloreactive averaged about 63% Treg-derived with siplizumab versus 25% to 30% in controls. Alloreactive sequences tracing back to unstimulated CD4+ memory cells were significantly reduced by siplizumab.

Every sample had some 100,000 of its TCR templates assayed. Generated by immunoSEQ multiplex PCR, the TCRdb table keeps only in-frame clones and is missing some. The sample lists 7,500 to 8,500 clones; around a third were seen once. The authors cocultured the mixed lymphocyte reaction cells at 37 degrees C for 6 days. In its sample, this clone was seen a few times. Its antigen remains unknown. CDR1 is SGDLS and CDR2 is YYNGEE in the germline V gene. The germline V and J ends were trimmed by 2 bases and 0 bases, with 3 bases remaining between them. This CDR3 region has 14 residues. The receptor's source is a human donor in good health; the cells came from an allogeneic mixed lymphocyte reaction. V gene TRBV9 combines with J gene TRBJ2-6; D is uncertain. Source material: CFSE-low (dividing) CD8+ T cells sorted from an allogeneic mixed lymphocyte reaction. CDR3 sequence reads: CASSVGSGANVLTF. The CDR3 DNA sequence: TGTGCCAGCAGCGTGGGCTCTGGGGCCAACGTCCTGACTTTC.